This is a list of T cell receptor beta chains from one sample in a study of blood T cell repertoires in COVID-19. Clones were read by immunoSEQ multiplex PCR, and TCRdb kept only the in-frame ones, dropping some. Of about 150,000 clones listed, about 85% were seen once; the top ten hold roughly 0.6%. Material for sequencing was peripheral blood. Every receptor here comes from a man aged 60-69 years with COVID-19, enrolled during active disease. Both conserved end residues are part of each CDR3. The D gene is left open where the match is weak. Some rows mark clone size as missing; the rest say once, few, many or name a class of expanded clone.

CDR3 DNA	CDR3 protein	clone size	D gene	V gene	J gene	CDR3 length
TGTGCCTGGAGTGTCGACAGGGGGCCGTCACCCCTCCACTTT	CAWSVDRGPSPLHF	once	TRBD1	TRBV30	TRBJ1-6	14
TGTGCCAGCTCACCAACTAGCGGGGGCCCGAGCTCCTACAATGAGCAGTTCTTC	CASSPTSGGPSSYNEQFF	.	TRBD2	TRBV18	TRBJ2-1	18
TGTGCCAGCAGCTTAGTCGGACAGGGGCGATCACCCCTCCACTTT	CASSLVGQGRSPLHF	.	TRBD1	TRBV7-8	TRBJ1-6	15
TGTGCCAGCTCACCCGACAGTTTCTCTGGAAACACCATATATTTT	CASSPDSFSGNTIYF	.	.	TRBV18	TRBJ1-3	15
TGTGCCAGCAGCCAAGTACAGGGCAGCTACGAGCAGTACTTC	CASSQVQGSYEQYF	.	.	TRBV4-2	TRBJ2-7	14
TGTGCCATCAGTGAACAGGATAATCAGCCCCAGCATTTT	CAISEQDNQPQHF	few	.	TRBV10-3	TRBJ1-5	13
TGTGCCAGCAGCGATCCGGGACAGGCATATGGCTACACCTTC	CASSDPGQAYGYTF	.	TRBD1	TRBV9	TRBJ1-2	14
TGTGCCAGCAGCCCGCCGGCTAGCGGGGGGGAGCAGTTCTTC	CASSPPASGGEQFF	.	TRBD2	TRBV7-2	TRBJ2-1	14
TGTGCCAGTAGTATACTCACAGGGGGCGGTGAGCAGTTCTTC	CASSILTGGGEQFF	.	TRBD1	TRBV19	TRBJ2-1	14
TGTGCCAGCAGTCCAGGACAGGTTGATGAAAAACTGTTTTTT	CASSPGQVDEKLFF	few	TRBD1	TRBV6-2/TRBV6-3	TRBJ1-4	14
TGTGCCAGCAGTTCCCCGGGAAAGGGGGCAATGGGCGAAAAACTGTTTTTT	CASSSPGKGAMGEKLFF	.	TRBD1	TRBV28	TRBJ1-4	17
TGTGCCAGCAGCTTAGAGCGGACCGAGAGCTCCTATAATTCACCCCTCCACTTT	CASSLERTESSYNSPLHF	.	.	TRBV7-6	TRBJ1-6	18
TGCGCCAGCAGCTTTAGGGGGACAGGGCAGAACACTGAAGCTTTCTTT	CASSFRGTGQNTEAFF	.	TRBD1	TRBV5-1	TRBJ1-1	16
TGTGCCAGCAGTCCGCGACAGGACAGATACGAGCAGTACTTC	CASSPRQDRYEQYF	.	.	TRBV27	TRBJ2-7	14
TGTGCCAGTAGTGCGGGACAGGCGAACACTGAAGCTTTCTTT	CASSAGQANTEAFF	.	TRBD1	TRBV19	TRBJ1-1	14
TGTGCCAGCAGCTTAGTCCTGACCGGGACAGGGGGTTACGAGCAGTACTTC	CASSLVLTGTGGYEQYF	.	TRBD1	TRBV7-2	TRBJ2-7	17
TGTGCCAGCAGTCGGGGGAACGGTAACAATGAGCAGTTCTTC	CASSRGNGNNEQFF	.	.	TRBV7-2	TRBJ2-1	14
TGTGCCAGCAGTCCCAGAGCGGCGGGCTCTAGTTCACCCCTCCACTTT	CASSPRAAGSSSPLHF	.	.	TRBV28	TRBJ1-6	16
TGTGCCAGCAGTTTGGTGGGACAGGGGGGGGGAGATACGCAGTATTTT	CASSLVGQGGGDTQYF	.	TRBD1	TRBV28	TRBJ2-3	16
TGTGCCAGCAGTACCCGGACAGGGAGCGGCCAGTACTTC	CASSTRTGSGQYF	.	TRBD1	TRBV28	TRBJ2-7	13
TGTGCCATCAGTCCCCAGGGTAACTATGGCTACACCTTC	CAISPQGNYGYTF	.	.	TRBV10-3	TRBJ1-2	13
TGTGCCAGCAGCCCCTTGAGGTACGAGCAGTACTTC	CASSPLRYEQYF	.	.	TRBV11-2	TRBJ2-7	12
TGTGCCATCGGATCGGGACTCGGTGATGAGCAGTTCTTC	CAIGSGLGDEQFF	.	.	TRBV10-3	TRBJ2-1	13
TGTGCCGTCCGGTTCTTTAACACTGAAGCTTTCTTT	CAVRFFNTEAFF	once	.	TRBV28	TRBJ1-1	12
TGCGCCAGCAGCTTTGACAGGTTTAATGAAAAACTGTTTTTT	CASSFDRFNEKLFF	.	.	TRBV5-1	TRBJ1-4	14
TGTGCCAGCAGTTTTGTGGTGAACAGTCCGGCGGGAAACACCATATATTTT	CASSFVVNSPAGNTIYF	.	.	TRBV2	TRBJ1-3	17
TGTGCCAGCAGTTTATTAGGGGGGGGGCTGAACACTGAAGCTTTCTTT	CASSLLGGGLNTEAFF	.	.	TRBV27	TRBJ1-1	16
TGTGCCAGCAGGGTTCAGTCGGCGGCCGGAAACACCATATATTTT	CASRVQSAAGNTIYF	.	.	TRBV7-2	TRBJ1-3	15
TGTGCCAGCAGGACCGACAGGGGGCGCGAGCAGTACTTC	CASRTDRGREQYF	.	TRBD1	TRBV28	TRBJ2-7	13
TGTGCCAGCAGCTTAGGAGGAGGGAACTATGGCTACACCTTC	CASSLGGGNYGYTF	.	.	TRBV7-8	TRBJ1-2	14
TGTGCCAGCAGCACGGCTAGCGGGGGGGCCAAAAACATTCAGTACTTC	CASSTASGGAKNIQYF	once	TRBD2	TRBV9	TRBJ2-4	16
TGTGCCAGCAGCAAAAGGATCGGGGTGAACACCGGGGAGCTGTTTTTT	CASSKRIGVNTGELFF	once	.	TRBV21-1	TRBJ2-2	16
TGTGCCAGCAGCCCGGTCCGGGGGACCGGAAACACCATATATTTT	CASSPVRGTGNTIYF	.	.	TRBV7-2	TRBJ1-3	15
TGTGCCACCAGTGATTCGGCCCAGGGGGGCTACACCTTC	CATSDSAQGGYTF	.	.	TRBV24-1	TRBJ1-2	13
TGCGCCAGCAGCTACTTACTAGCGGGAGTGGGAGAGACCCAGTACTTC	CASSYLLAGVGETQYF	.	TRBD2	TRBV5-1	TRBJ2-5	16